This TCR beta chain derives from a study of blood T cell repertoires in COVID-19. Assay used: immunoSEQ multiplex PCR; TCRdb lists only in-frame clones, some missing. This sample carries tens of thousands of clones, about 89% of them seen once, and the ten largest clones take roughly 2.6%. V gave up 0 bases and J gave up 4 bases, with 12 bases separating them. From germline, CDR1 is LGHNA and CDR2 YNFKEQ. The CDR3 sequence is 16 residues long. This clonotype was obtained from a man between 45 and 60 years old with COVID-19, enrolled during active disease. The sequencing sample was made of peripheral blood. The chain couples TRBV4-2 to TRBJ2-2, with D possibly TRBD2 on 5 matching bases. The CDR3 nucleotides are TGTGCCAGCAGCCAAGAAAGGCATGCGGGCACCGGGGAGCTGTTTTTT. Its protein product is CASSQERHAGTGELFF.